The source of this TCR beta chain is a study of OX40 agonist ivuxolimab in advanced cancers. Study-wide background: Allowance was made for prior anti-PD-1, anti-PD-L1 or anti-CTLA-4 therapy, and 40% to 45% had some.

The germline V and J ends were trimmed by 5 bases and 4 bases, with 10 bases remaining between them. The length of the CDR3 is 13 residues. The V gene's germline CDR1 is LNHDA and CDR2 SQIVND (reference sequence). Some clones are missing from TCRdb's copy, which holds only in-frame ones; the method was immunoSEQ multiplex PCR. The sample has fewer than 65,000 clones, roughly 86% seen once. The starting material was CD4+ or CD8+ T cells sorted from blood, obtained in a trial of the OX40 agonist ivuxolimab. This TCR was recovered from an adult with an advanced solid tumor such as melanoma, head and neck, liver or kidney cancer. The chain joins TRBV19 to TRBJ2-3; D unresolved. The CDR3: CASSVTTPDTQYF. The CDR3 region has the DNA TGTGCCAGTAGTGTGACCACCCCAGATACGCAGTATTTT. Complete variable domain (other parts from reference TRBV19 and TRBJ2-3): DGGITQSPKYLFRKEGQNVTLSCEQNLNHDAMYWYRQDPGQGLRLIYYSQIVNDFQKGDIAEGYSVSREKKESFPLTVTSAQKNPTAFYLCASSVTTPDTQYFGPGTRLTVL.